This TCR beta chain appears in the sequencing data of a study of T cell responses to AZD1222 COVID-19 vaccine. Remarks on this clone: Its target is unknown.

The protocol was immunoSEQ multiplex PCR, while the TCRdb copy is restricted to in-frame clones and leaves out a portion. The sample shows fewer than 200,000 clones, about 92% of them seen only once. The study's findings and limits: White British people made up most donors, females outnumbered males, and clonal diversity was possibly underestimated. Baseline testing showed seropositivity in only a handful of AZD1222 recipients.

The sequencing used peripheral blood, collected on day 0 of AZD1222 vaccination. This clonotype was obtained from an adult in good health.

The CDR3 DNA reads as TGCGCCAGCAGCTGGGGGGTGTCCACAGATACGCAGTATTTT. Amino acid sequence: CASSWGVSTDTQYF. J is TRBJ2-3 and V is TRBV5-1; D may be TRBD2 (6 bases). With 3 bases removed from V and 2 bases from J, the gap between germline ends came to 10 bases. The CDR3 is 14 amino acids. In germline, CDR1 is SGHRS, CDR2 YFSETQ.